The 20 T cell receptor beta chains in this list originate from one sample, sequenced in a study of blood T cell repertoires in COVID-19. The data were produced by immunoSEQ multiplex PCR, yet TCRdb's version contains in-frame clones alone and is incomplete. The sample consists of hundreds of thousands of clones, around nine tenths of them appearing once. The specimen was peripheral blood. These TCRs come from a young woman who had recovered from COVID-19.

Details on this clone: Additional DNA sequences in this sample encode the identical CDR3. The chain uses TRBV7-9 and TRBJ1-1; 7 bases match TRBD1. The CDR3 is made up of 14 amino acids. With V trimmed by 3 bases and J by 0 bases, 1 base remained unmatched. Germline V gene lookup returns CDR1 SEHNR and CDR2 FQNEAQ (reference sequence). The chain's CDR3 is CASSLGQMNTEAFF. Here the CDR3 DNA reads TGTGCCAGCAGCTTGGGACAGATGAACACTGAAGCTTTCTTT.

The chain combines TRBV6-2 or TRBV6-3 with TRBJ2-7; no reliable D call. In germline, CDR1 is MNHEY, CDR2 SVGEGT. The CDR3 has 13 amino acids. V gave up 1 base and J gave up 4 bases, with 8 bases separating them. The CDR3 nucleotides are TGTGCCAGCAGTTACTTTAATCTTTACGAGCAGTACTTC. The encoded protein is CASSYFNLYEQYF.

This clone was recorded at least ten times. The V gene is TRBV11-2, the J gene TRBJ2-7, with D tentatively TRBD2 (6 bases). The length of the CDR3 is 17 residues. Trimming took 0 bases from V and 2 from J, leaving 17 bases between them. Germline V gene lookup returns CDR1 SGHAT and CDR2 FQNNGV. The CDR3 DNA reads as TGTGCCAGCAGCTTAGATCTTAAAACGGGCGGGACCTACGAGCAGTACTTC. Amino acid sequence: CASSLDLKTGGTYEQYF. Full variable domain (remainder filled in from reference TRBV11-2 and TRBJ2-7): EAGVAQSPRYKIIEKRQSVAFWCNPISGHATLYWYQQILGQGPKLLIQFQNNGVVDDSQLPKDRFSAERLKGVDSTLKIQPAKLEDSAVYLCASSLDLKTGGTYEQYFGPGTRLTVT.

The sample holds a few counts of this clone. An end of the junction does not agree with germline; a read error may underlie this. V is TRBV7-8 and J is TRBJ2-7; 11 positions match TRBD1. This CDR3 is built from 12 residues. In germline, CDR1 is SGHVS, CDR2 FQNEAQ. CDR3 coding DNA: TGTGCCAGCAGCCGCGGGACAGGGGGGAAGAACTTC. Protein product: CASSRGTGGKNF.

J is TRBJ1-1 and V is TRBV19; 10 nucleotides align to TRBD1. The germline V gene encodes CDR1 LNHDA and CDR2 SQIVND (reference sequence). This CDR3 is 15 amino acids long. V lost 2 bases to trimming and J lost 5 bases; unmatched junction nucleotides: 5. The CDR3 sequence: CASSIYGQGGTEAFF. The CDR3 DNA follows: TGTGCCAGTAGTATATACGGACAGGGGGGGACTGAAGCTTTCTTT.

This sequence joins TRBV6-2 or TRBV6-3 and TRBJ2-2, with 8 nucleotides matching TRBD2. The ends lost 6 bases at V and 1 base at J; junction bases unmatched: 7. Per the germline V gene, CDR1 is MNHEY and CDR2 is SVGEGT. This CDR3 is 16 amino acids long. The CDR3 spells CASSPLSGKNTGELFF. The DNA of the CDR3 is TGTGCCAGCAGCCCCCTTAGCGGGAAGAACACCGGGGAGCTGTTTTTT.

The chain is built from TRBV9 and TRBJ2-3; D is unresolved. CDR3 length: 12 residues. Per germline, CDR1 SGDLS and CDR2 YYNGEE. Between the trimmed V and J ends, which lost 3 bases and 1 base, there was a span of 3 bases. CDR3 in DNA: TGTGCCAGCAGCGCGGGCACAGATACGCAGTATTTT. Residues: CASSAGTDTQYF.

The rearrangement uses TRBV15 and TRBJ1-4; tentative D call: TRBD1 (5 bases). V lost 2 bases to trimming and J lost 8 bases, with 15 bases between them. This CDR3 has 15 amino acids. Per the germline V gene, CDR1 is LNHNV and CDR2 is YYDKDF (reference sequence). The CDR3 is CATSRPGGESEKLFF. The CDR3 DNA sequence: TGTGCCACCAGCAGACCTGGGGGGGAATCGGAAAAACTGTTTTTT.

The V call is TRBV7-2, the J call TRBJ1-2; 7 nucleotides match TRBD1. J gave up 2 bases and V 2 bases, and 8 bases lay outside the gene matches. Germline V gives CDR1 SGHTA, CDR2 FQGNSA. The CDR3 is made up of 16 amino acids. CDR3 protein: CASSLFGQGVNYGYTF. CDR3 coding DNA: TGTGCCAGCAGCTTATTCGGCCAGGGGGTGAACTATGGCTACACCTTC.

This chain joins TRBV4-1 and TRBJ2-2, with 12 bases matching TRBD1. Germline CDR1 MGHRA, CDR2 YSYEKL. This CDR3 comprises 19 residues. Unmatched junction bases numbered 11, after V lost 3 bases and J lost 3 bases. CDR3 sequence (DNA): TGCGCCAGCAGCCAGGACTTCCGGGACAGGGGGCGGGACACCGGGGAGCTGTTTTTT. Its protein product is CASSQDFRDRGRDTGELFF.

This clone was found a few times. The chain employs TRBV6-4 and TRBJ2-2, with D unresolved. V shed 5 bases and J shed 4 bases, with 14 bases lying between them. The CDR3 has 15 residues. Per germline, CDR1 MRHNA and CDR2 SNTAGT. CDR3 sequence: CASSPSYYRTGELFF. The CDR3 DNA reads TGTGCCAGCAGTCCCTCCTACTACCGCACCGGGGAGCTGTTTTTT.

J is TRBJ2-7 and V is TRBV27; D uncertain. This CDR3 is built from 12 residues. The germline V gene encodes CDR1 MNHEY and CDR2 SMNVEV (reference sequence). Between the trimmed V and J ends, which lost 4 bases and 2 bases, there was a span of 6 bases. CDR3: CASSSTPYEQYF. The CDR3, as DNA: TGTGCCAGCAGTTCTACGCCCTACGAGCAGTACTTC.

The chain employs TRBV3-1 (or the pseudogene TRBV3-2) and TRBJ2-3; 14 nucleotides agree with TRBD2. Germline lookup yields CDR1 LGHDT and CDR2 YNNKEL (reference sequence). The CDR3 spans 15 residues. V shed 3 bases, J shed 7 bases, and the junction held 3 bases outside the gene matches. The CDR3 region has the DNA TGTGCCAGCAGCCAGGGACTAGCGGGAGTTTATACGCAGTATTTT. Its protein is CASSQGLAGVYTQYF.

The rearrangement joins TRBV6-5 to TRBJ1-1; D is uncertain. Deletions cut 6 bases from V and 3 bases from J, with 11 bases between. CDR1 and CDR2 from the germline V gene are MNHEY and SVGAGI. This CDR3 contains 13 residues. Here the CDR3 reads CASSSGGHTEAFF. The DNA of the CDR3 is TGTGCCAGCAGCAGCGGTGGGCACACTGAAGCTTTCTTT.

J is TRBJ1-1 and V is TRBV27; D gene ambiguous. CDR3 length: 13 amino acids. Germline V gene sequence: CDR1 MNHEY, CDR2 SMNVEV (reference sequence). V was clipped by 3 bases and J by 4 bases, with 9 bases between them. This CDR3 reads CASSLAHLTEAFF. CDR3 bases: TGTGCCAGCAGTTTGGCACACCTCACTGAAGCTTTCTTT.

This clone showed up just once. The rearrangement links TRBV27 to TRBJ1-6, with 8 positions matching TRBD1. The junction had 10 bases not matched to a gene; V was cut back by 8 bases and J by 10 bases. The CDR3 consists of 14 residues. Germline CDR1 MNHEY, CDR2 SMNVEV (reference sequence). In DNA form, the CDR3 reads TGTGCCAGCCGCGGACAGGGAAGTTGGTCACCCCTCCACTTT. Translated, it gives CASRGQGSWSPLHF.

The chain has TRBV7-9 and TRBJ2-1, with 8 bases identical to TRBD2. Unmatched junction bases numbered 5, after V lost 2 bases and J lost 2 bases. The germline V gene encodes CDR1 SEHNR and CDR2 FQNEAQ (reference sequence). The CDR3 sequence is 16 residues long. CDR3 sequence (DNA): TGTGCCAGCAGCTTATCGACTAGCGTTACCTACAATGAGCAGTTCTTC. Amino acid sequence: CASSLSTSVTYNEQFF.

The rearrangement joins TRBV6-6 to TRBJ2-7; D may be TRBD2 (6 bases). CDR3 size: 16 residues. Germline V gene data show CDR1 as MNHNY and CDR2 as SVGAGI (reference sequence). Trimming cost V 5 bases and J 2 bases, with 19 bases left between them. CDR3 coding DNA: TGTGCCAGCAGTCGGAGGTCTTCGGGAGCAACCTACGAGCAGTACTTC. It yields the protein CASSRRSSGATYEQYF.

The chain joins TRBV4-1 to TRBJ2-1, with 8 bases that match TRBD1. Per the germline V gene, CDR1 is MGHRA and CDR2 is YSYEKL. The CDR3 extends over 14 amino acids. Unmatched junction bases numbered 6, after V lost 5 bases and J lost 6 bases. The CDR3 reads CASSVRQGSNEQFF. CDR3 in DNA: TGCGCCAGCAGCGTCAGACAGGGGAGCAATGAGCAGTTCTTC.

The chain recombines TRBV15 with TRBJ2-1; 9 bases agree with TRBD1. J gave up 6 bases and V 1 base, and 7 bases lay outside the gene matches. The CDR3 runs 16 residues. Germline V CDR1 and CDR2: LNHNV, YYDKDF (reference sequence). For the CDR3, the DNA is TGTGCCACCAGCAGAGGGGCGGGGACAGGGACCAATGAGCAGTTCTTC. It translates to CATSRGAGTGTNEQFF. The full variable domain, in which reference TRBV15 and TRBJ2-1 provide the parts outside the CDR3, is DAMVIQNPRYQVTQFGKPVTLSCSQTLNHNVMYWYQQKSSQAPKLLFHYYDKDFNNEADTPDNFQSRRPNTSFCFLDIRSPGLGDTAMYLCATSRGAGTGTNEQFFGPGTRLTVL.